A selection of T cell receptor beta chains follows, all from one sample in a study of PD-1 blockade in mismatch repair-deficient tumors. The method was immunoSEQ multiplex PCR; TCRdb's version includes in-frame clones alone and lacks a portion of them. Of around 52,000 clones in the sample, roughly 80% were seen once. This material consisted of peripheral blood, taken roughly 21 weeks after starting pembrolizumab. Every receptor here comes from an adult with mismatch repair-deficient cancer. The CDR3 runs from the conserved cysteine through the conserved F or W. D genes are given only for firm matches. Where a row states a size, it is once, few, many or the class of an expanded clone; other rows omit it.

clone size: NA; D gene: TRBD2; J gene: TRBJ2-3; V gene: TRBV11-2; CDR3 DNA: TGTGCCAGCAGCTTTCTAGCGGGAGCTGATACGCAGTATTTT; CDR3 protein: CASSFLAGADTQYF
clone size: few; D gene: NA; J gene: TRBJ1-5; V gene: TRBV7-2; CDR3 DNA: TGTGCCAGCAGCCAGGACGGGAATCAGCCCCAGCATTTT; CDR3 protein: CASSQDGNQPQHF
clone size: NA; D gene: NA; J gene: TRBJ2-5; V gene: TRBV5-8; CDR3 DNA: TGTGCCAGCAGACTTGGGACGACTACGCCAGAGACCCAGTACTTC; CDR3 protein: CASRLGTTTPETQYF
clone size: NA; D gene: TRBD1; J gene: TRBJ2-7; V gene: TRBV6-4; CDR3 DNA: TGTGCCAGCAGGGTCCAACAGGGGATCGAGCAGTACTTC; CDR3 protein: CASRVQQGIEQYF
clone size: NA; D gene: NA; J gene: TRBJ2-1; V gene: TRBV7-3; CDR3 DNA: TGTGCCAGCAGCTTAACACCCGGGACAAACTACAATGAGCAGTTCTTC; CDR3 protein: CASSLTPGTNYNEQFF
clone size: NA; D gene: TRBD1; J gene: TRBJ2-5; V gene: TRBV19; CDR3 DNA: TGTGCCAGTAGCGGGGGACAGGGGGCCGGAGAGACCCAGTACTTC; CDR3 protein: CASSGGQGAGETQYF
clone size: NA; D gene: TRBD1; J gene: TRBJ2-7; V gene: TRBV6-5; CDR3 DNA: TGTGCCACCATGGGACAGACCTTCTCCTACGAGCAGTACTTC; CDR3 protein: CATMGQTFSYEQYF
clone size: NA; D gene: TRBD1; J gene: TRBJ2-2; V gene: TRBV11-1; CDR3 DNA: TGTGCCAGCAGCTCCGGGACAGGTCGGACCGGGGAGCTGTTTTTT; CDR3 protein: CASSSGTGRTGELFF
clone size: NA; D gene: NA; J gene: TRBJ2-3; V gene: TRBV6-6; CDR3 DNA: TGTGCCAGCAGTTACTCGTACGGGATGTACCCAGATACGCAGTATTTT; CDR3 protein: CASSYSYGMYPDTQYF
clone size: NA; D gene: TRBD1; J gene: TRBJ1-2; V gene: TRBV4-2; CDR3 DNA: TGTGCCAGCAGCCAAAAACCAAACCCGGGACAGGGTATTTATGGCTACACCTTC; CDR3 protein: CASSQKPNPGQGIYGYTF
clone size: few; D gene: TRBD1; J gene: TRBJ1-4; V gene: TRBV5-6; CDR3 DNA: TGTGCCAGCAGCTTGTATACAGGGGAACAAGAAAAACTGTTTTTT; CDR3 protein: CASSLYTGEQEKLFF
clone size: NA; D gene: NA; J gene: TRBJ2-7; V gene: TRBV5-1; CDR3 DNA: TGCGCCAGCAGCTTGGTTGGGTTAACGGATTCCTACGAGCAGTACTTC; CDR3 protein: CASSLVGLTDSYEQYF
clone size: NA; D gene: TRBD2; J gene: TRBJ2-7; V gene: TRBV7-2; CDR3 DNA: TGTGCCAGCAGCTTAGTTCCAGCGGGGGATTCCTACGAGCAGTACTTC; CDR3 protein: CASSLVPAGDSYEQYF
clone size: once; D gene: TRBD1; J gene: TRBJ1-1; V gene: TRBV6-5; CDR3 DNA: TGTGCCAGCACCTTATCGGGACAGGGGAGGACTGAAGCTTTCTTT; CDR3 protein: CASTLSGQGRTEAFF
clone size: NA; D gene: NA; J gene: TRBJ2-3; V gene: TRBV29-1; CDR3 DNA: TGCAGCGTTGCCTCTGGGGCTAGCACAGATACGCAGTATTTT; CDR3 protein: CSVASGASTDTQYF
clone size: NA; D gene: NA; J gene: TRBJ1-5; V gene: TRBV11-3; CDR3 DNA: TGTGCCAGCAGCTTAGATGGGGTCCAGCCCCAGCATTTT; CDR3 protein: CASSLDGVQPQHF
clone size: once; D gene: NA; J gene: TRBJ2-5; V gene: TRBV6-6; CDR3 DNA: TGTGCCAGCAGTTACTCTTCGCTGTCCGGGGAGACCCAGTACTTC; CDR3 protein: CASSYSSLSGETQYF
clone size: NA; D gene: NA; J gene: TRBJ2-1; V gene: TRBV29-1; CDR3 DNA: TGCAGCGTTTACAGAGGCAATGAGCAGTTCTTC; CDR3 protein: CSVYRGNEQFF
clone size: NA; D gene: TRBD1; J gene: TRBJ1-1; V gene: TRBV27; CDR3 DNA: TGTGCCAGTCGCCCGGGACAGGGGATCACTGAAGCTTTCTTT; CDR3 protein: CASRPGQGITEAFF
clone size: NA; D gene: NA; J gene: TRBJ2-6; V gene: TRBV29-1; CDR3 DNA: TGCAGCGTTGAGAAGTACACCTCTGGGGCCAACGTCCTGACTTTC; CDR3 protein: CSVEKYTSGANVLTF
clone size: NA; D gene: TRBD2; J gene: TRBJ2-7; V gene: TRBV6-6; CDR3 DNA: TGTGCCAGCAGTTATCCGTCGGGAGGGCCCTACGAGCAGTACTTC; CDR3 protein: CASSYPSGGPYEQYF
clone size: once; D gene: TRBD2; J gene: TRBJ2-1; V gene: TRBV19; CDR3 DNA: TGTGCCAGTAGTCAGCAGGGACTAGCGGGAAATGAGCAGTTCTTC; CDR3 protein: CASSQQGLAGNEQFF
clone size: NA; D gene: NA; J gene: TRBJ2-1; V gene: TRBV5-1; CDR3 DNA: TGCGCCAGCAGCTTGGCTCTCAACAATGAGCAGTTCTTC; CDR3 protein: CASSLALNNEQFF
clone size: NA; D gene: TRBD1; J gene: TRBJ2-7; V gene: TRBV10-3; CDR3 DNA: TGTGCCACTCTGGACAGGTCATACGAGCAGTACTTC; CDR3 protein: CATLDRSYEQYF
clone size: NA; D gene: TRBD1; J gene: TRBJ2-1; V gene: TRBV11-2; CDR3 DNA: TGTGCCAGCAGCGTCCAAGGGGGCGACTCCTACAATGAGCAGTTCTTC; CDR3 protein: CASSVQGGDSYNEQFF
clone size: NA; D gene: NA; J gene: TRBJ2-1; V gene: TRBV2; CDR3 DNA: TGTGCCAGCAGTGATGGGGCGCTCTCACTTCCTTACAATGAGCAGTTCTTC; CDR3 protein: CASSDGALSLPYNEQFF
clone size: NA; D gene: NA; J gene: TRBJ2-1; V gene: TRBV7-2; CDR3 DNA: TGTGCCAGCAGCTCGGGGTCCTACAATGAGCAGTTCTTC; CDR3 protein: CASSSGSYNEQFF
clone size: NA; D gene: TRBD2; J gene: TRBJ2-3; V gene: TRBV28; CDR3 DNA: TGTGCCAGCAGTCAAAGGACTAGCGGGAGCACAGATACGCAGTATTTT; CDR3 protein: CASSQRTSGSTDTQYF
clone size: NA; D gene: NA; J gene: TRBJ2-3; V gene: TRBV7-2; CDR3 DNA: TGTGCCAGCAGCTTAGCCCTCAGCACAGATACGCAGTATTTT; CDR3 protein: CASSLALSTDTQYF
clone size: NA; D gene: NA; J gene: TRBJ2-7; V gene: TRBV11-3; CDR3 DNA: TGTGCCAGCAGCGAACTGCTTAGTACCTACGAGCAGTACTTC; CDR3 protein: CASSELLSTYEQYF
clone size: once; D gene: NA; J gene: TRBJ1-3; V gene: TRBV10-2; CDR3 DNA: TGCGCCAGCAGGGAGCGTGGAAACACCATATATTTT; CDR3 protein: CASRERGNTIYF
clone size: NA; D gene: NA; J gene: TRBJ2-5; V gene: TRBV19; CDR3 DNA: TGTGCCAGTTCCCGCCTGGGAGAGACCCAGTACTTC; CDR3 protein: CASSRLGETQYF
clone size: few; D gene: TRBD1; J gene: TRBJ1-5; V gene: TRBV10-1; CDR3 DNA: TGCGCCAGCAGACCCGACAGGGGGCCCAATCAGCCCCAGCATTTT; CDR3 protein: CASRPDRGPNQPQHF
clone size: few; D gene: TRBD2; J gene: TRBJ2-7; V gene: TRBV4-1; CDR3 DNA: TGCGCCAGCAGGGTCAGACTAGCGGGAGACTACGAGCAGTACTTC; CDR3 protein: CASRVRLAGDYEQYF
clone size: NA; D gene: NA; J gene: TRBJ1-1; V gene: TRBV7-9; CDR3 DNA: TGTGCCAGCAGTAGGGATTTTGAAGCTTTCTTT; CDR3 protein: CASSRDFEAFF
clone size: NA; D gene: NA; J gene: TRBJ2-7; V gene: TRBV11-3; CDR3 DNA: TGTGCCAGCAGCTCAGCGGGACAAGTCTCCTACGAGCAGTACTTC; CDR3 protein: CASSSAGQVSYEQYF
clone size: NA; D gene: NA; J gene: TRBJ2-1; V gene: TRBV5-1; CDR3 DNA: TGCGCCAGCAGCTTGGTCGGCAGCAGGACCTCCTACAATGAGCAGTTCTTC; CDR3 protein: CASSLVGSRTSYNEQFF
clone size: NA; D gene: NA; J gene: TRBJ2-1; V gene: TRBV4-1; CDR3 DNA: TGTGCCAGCAGCTCCGGGACGGTCACCTACAATGAGCAGTTCTTC; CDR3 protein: CASSSGTVTYNEQFF
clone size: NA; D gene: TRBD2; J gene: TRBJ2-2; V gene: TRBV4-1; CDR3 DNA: TGCGCCAGCAGCCAAAGGGAAACTAGCGGCGCGAACACCGGGGAGCTGTTTTTT; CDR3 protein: CASSQRETSGANTGELFF
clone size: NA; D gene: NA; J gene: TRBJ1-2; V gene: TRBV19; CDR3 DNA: TGTGCCAGTAGTATGAGGTGGGCAGGGACTAACTATGGCTACACCTTC; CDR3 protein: CASSMRWAGTNYGYTF
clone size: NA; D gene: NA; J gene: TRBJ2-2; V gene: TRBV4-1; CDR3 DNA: TGCGCCAGCAGCCGCTACGACGAGGACCAGCGGACCGGGGAGCTGTTTTTT; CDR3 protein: CASSRYDEDQRTGELFF
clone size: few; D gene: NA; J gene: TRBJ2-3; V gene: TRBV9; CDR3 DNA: TGTGCCAGCAGCGAGAATAGCGGAGGCACAGATACGCAGTATTTT; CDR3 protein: CASSENSGGTDTQYF
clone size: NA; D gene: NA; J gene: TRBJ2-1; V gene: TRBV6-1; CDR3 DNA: TGTGCCAGCATTACCAGCCAACTGATCTACAATGAGCAGTTCTTC; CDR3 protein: CASITSQLIYNEQFF
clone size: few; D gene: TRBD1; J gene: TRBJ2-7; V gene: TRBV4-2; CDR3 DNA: TGTGCCAGCAGCCAACTCGACAGGGAGCGAGGCGAGCAGTACTTC; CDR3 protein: CASSQLDRERGEQYF
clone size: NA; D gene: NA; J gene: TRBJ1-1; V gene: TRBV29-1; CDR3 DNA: TGCAGCGTTGAAGATCTAGGTGGAGGACAAAAGGGAGCTTTCTTT; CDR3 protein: CSVEDLGGGQKGAFF
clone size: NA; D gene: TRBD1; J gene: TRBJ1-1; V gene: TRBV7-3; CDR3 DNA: TGTGCCAGCAGCCTGACAGGGGGCACTGAAGCTTTCTTT; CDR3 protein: CASSLTGGTEAFF
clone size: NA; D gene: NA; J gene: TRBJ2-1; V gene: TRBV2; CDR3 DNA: TGTGCCAGCAGTTCGGTAGTCACAGCTCCCAATGAGCAGTTCTTC; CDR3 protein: CASSSVVTAPNEQFF
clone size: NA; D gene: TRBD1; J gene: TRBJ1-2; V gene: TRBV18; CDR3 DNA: TGTGCCAGCTCTACTCAGGGGGCTTACTATGGCTACACCTTC; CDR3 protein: CASSTQGAYYGYTF
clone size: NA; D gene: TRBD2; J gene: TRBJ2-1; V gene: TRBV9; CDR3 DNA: TGTGCCAGCAGCATTAGCGGGAGCTACAATGAGCAGTTCTTC; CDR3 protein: CASSISGSYNEQFF
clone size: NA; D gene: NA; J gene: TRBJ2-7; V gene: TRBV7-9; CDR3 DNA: TGTGCCAGCAGCTTAGCGGGTTCCTACGAGCAGTACTTC; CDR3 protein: CASSLAGSYEQYF
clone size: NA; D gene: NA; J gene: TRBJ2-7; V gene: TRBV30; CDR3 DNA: TGTGCCTGGGGTTATTTGTCCTACGAGCAGTACTTC; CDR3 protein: CAWGYLSYEQYF
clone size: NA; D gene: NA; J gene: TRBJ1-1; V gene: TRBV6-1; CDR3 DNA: TGTGCCAGCAGACATTTGAACACTGAAGCTTTCTTT; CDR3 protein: CASRHLNTEAFF
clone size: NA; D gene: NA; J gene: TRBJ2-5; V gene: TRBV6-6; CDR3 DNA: TGTGCCAGCAGGCCTAATGGTGTGGGGGGTGAGACCCAGTACTTC; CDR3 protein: CASRPNGVGGETQYF
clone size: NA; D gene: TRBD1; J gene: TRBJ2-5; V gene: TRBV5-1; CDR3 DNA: TGCGCCAGCAGCATCGGACAGGGACGTTTTCAGACCCAGTACTTC; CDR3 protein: CASSIGQGRFQTQYF